The 23 T cell receptor beta chains below were found in one sample sequenced in a study of a mutant IDH1 vaccine in newly diagnosed glioma. For these TCRs, the target antigens are not known. Measured with immunoSEQ multiplex PCR; TCRdb has only the in-frame clones, and not every one. The sample has fewer than 35,000 clones, approximately 77% seen once. The sample's time point: week 35, safety follow-up. Doses of 300 ug of mutant IDH1 20-mer peptide were given with topical imiquimod. The sequencing here drew on PBMCs, taken from a glioma patient whose treatment included an IDH1 peptide vaccine. These receptors were obtained from a man younger than 45 with glioma.

The chain is built from TRBV5-1 and TRBJ1-4, with D perhaps TRBD1 (5 bases). Trimming took off 3 bases at V and 7 bases at J, with 16 bases between the two ends. Germline V gene sequence: CDR1 SGHRS, CDR2 YFSETQ. The CDR3 covers 15 residues. The CDR3 DNA sequence: TGCGCCAGCAGCTCCCTAGGGGATGCCAGTGAAAAACTGTTTTTT. Translation gives CASSSLGDASEKLFF.

The CDR3 reads CASMGGGTEAFF. CDR3 in DNA: TGTGCCAGCATGGGGGGAGGCACTGAAGCTTTCTTT. The chain combines TRBV7-9 with TRBJ1-1; the D gene is possibly TRBD1 (5 bases). Looked up from germline, CDR1 is SEHNR and CDR2 is FQNEAQ (reference sequence). The CDR3 sequence is 12 residues long. The V end was cut by 7 bases, the J end by 4 bases, with 10 bases between.

This clone has only one observation. The gene calls are TRBV2 and TRBJ2-3; D perhaps matches TRBD1 (6 bases). Germline assignment: CDR1 SNHLY and CDR2 FYNNEI. Between the trimmed V and J ends, which lost 9 bases and 0 bases, there was a span of 13 bases. The CDR3 is 14 residues long. CDR3 coding DNA: TGTGCCAGGAAACCAGGGGACAGCACAGATACGCAGTATTTT. This translates into CARKPGDSTDTQYF.

The V gene is TRBV19, the J gene TRBJ2-2; TRBD1 is a possible D gene (5 bases). Between the trimmed V and J ends, which lost 6 bases and 6 bases, there was a span of 17 bases. The CDR3 consists of 15 residues. Germline CDR1 LNHDA, CDR2 SQIVND (reference sequence). CDR3 loop: CASRSDLTVAGELFF. DNA of the CDR3: TGTGCCAGTAGATCGGACCTGACAGTCGCCGGGGAGCTGTTTTTT.

The V call is TRBV5-1, the J call TRBJ2-7; D might be TRBD1 or TRBD2, each matching 5 bases. There are 14 residues in the CDR3. Germline CDR1 and CDR2: SGHRS and YFSETQ. Trimming removed 3 bases at V and 2 bases at J, with 12 bases between. The CDR3 DNA sequence: TGCGCCAGCAGCTGGGACGGACTTCCCTACGAGCAGTACTTC. This translates into CASSWDGLPYEQYF.

CDR3: CASSFGGNTEAFF. The CDR3 DNA reads TGTGCCAGCAGTTTTGGGGGTAACACTGAAGCTTTCTTT. The chain links TRBV27 to TRBJ1-1, with D perhaps matching TRBD1 (5 bases). The CDR3 runs 13 residues. The ends were cut back, 3 bases at V and 2 bases at J, with 7 bases in the middle. The germline CDR1 and CDR2 sequences are MNHEY and SMNVEV (reference sequence).

This chain uses TRBV18 with TRBJ2-1; D is perhaps TRBD1 (5 bases). CDR1 and CDR2 from the germline V gene are KGHSH and LQKENI. V lost 3 bases to trimming and J lost 0 bases, with 12 bases between them. The CDR3 has 16 residues. The CDR3 DNA follows: TGTGCCAGCTCACCGGGTGGGGCTCTCTCCTACAATGAGCAGTTCTTC. Protein sequence: CASSPGGALSYNEQFF.

The chain has TRBV9 and TRBJ2-7; tentatively, D is TRBD1 (7 bases). The germline V and J ends were trimmed by 3 bases and 2 bases, with 21 bases remaining between them. From germline, CDR1 is SGDLS and CDR2 YYNGEE. The CDR3 spans 17 residues. The CDR3 coding sequence is TGTGCCAGCAGCGCCCCCTTGGCAGGGGGGAATACCTACGAGCAGTACTTC. Amino acids: CASSAPLAGGNTYEQYF. The entire variable domain, with the rest obtained from reference TRBV9 and TRBJ2-7, is as follows: DSGVTQTPKHLITATGQRVTLRCSPRSGDLSVYWYQQSLDQGLQFLIQYYNGEERAKGNILERFSAQQFPDLHSELNLSSLELGDSALYFCASSAPLAGGNTYEQYFGPGTRLTVT.

The rearrangement uses TRBV12-5 and TRBJ2-7; 11 nucleotides match TRBD2. This CDR3 has 15 residues. J gave up 3 bases and V 5 bases, and 6 bases lay outside the gene matches. Per the germline V gene, CDR1 is LGHNT and CDR2 is FRNRAP. The CDR3 sequence is CASGLITSGSYEQYF. The CDR3 DNA reads as TGTGCTAGTGGTCTGATAACTAGCGGGAGCTACGAGCAGTACTTC.

This chain connects TRBV6-1 to TRBJ1-2, with D maybe TRBD1 (5 bases). V lost 2 bases to trimming and J lost 5 bases, with 15 bases between them. The CDR3 consists of 15 residues. The germline CDR1 and CDR2 sequences are MNHNS and SASEGT. As DNA, the CDR3 is TGTGCCAGCAGTGAACCCTTTACAGGCGGTTATGGCTACACCTTC. The encoded protein is CASSEPFTGGYGYTF.

V and J are TRBV27 and TRBJ2-2; perhaps TRBD2 as D (5 bases). Germline CDR1 and CDR2: MNHEY and SMNVEV (reference sequence). V gave up 10 bases and J gave up 4 bases, with 13 bases separating them. The CDR3 has 13 amino acids. The CDR3 sequence is CATGLRVTGELFF. CDR3 DNA: TGTGCCACCGGTTTGCGGGTCACCGGGGAGCTGTTTTTT.

This sequence joins TRBV30 and TRBJ2-1, with a tentative D call TRBD2 (6 bases). CDR1 and CDR2 from the germline V gene are GTSNPN and SVGIG (reference sequence). CDR3 length: 18 residues. V was trimmed by 3 bases and J by 2 bases, leaving 23 bases between them. CDR3 DNA: TGTGCCTGGAGGCCGGGAGCCGGGGCCCACAGTCCCTACAATGAGCAGTTCTTC. Its translation is CAWRPGAGAHSPYNEQFF.

This clone was seen once. The CDR3 here is CASSIGGTGVGNEQFF. The CDR3 DNA follows: TGTGCCAGTAGTATAGGCGGGACAGGGGTTGGTAATGAGCAGTTCTTC. The rearrangement joins TRBV19 to TRBJ2-1; 10 positions match TRBD1. The CDR3 is 16 amino acids. V was pared by 1 base and J by 7 bases, with 7 bases of the junction left unmatched. Germline V gene sequence: CDR1 LNHDA, CDR2 SQIVND (reference sequence).

This sequence joins TRBV19 and TRBJ1-4, with D possibly matching TRBD1 (6 bases). CDR1 is LNHDA and CDR2 is SQIVND in the germline V gene (reference sequence). The V end lost 9 bases, the J end lost 0 bases, and 17 bases lay between the germline ends. The CDR3 totals 16 residues. CDR3 loop: CASEQNRDSTNEKLFF. CDR3 bases: TGTGCCAGCGAACAAAACAGGGATTCAACTAATGAAAAACTGTTTTTT.

CDR3 in DNA: TGTGCCAGCAGTCCCCGAGGGGCGAACAATGAGCAGTTCTTC. Protein product: CASSPRGANNEQFF. The chain has TRBV6-5 and TRBJ2-1; D tentatively fits TRBD1 or TRBD2 (5 bases each). The germline CDR1 and CDR2 sequences are MNHEY and SVGAGI. The V end lost 5 bases, the J end lost 5 bases, and 13 bases lay between the germline ends. The length of the CDR3 is 14 residues.

V is TRBV6-1 and J is TRBJ2-7, with D perhaps TRBD2 (5 bases). V gave up 8 bases and J gave up 0 bases, with 11 bases separating them. Germline CDR1 reads MNHNS; CDR2 reads SASEGT. The CDR3 consists of 13 residues. The CDR3 region is CASEAEVSYEQYF. The CDR3 coding sequence is TGTGCCAGCGAGGCGGAGGTCTCCTACGAGCAGTACTTC.

This clone is large (0.1 to 1%) by share. The chain joins TRBV4-1 to TRBJ2-5; 7 bases match TRBD2. Germline V gene sequence: CDR1 MGHRA, CDR2 YSYEKL. V shed 0 bases and J 3 bases; nucleotides not matched to a gene: 4. The CDR3 extends over 15 amino acids. The CDR3 DNA reads as TGCGCCAGCAGCCAAGACGGAGCGGGAAAAGAGACCCAGTACTTC. Translated: CASSQDGAGKETQYF.

The chain is built from TRBV5-1 and TRBJ2-1, with a weak D call TRBD1 (6 bases). The CDR3 is 14 amino acids. Trimming removed 5 bases from V and 3 bases from J, with 12 bases in between. Germline loops: CDR1 SGHRS, CDR2 YFSETQ. The CDR3 region has the DNA TGCGCCAGCAGGGAAGGGGGTGTCTACAATGAGCAGTTCTTC. The encoded protein is CASREGGVYNEQFF. The entire variable domain, with the rest obtained from reference TRBV5-1 and TRBJ2-1, is as follows: KAGVTQTPRYLIKTRGQQVTLSCSPISGHRSVSWYQQTPGQGLQFLFEYFSETQRNKGNFPGRFSGRQFSNSRSEMNVSTLELGDSALYLCASREGGVYNEQFFGPGTRLTVL.

This clone showed up just once. The chain carries TRBV5-1 and TRBJ2-7; 9 nucleotides line up with TRBD1. The CDR3 is made up of 19 amino acids. CDR1 and CDR2 (germline): SGHRS, YFSETQ. Unmatched junction bases numbered 14, after V lost 0 bases and J lost 1 base. CDR3 residues: CASSLAQGAYGSGSYEQYF. The CDR3 DNA sequence: TGCGCCAGCAGCTTGGCACAGGGGGCATATGGTAGCGGGTCCTACGAGCAGTACTTC.

This chain uses TRBV6-6 with TRBJ2-3; 7 nucleotides agree with TRBD1. The V gene end was trimmed by 5 bases and the J gene end by 4 bases; junction bases not matched to a gene: 9. Germline loops: CDR1 MNHNY, CDR2 SVGAGI (reference sequence). There are 15 residues in the CDR3. The CDR3 protein is CASSAPDRQADTQYF. CDR3 DNA sequence: TGTGCCAGCAGTGCCCCGGACAGGCAGGCAGATACGCAGTATTTT.

This sequence joins TRBV5-4 and TRBJ1-2, with 7 bases matching TRBD1. The germline V gene has CDR1 SGHNT and CDR2 YYREEE (reference sequence). After removal of 3 bases from V and 8 bases from J, the junction contained 13 bases not matched to a gene. The CDR3 has 15 residues. The CDR3, as DNA: TGTGCCAGCAGCTCCGCCGGGACAGTTGTAAGCGGCTACACCTTC. It translates to CASSSAGTVVSGYTF.

This clone was observed a handful of times. The chain links TRBV6-5 to TRBJ2-7; 10 nucleotides align to TRBD1. The CDR3 loop spans 15 amino acids. Germline assignment: CDR1 MNHEY and CDR2 SVGAGI. With V trimmed by 2 bases and J by 3 bases, 4 bases remained unmatched. The chain's CDR3 is CASSYPGQGFYEQYF. DNA of the CDR3: TGTGCCAGCAGTTACCCGGGACAGGGGTTCTACGAGCAGTACTTC.

The rearrangement uses TRBV5-6 and TRBJ2-3; 11 bases fit TRBD2. This CDR3 spans 17 amino acids. V gave up 0 bases and J gave up 5 bases; unmatched junction bases: 8. Germline assignment: CDR1 SGHDT and CDR2 YYEEEE. The CDR3: CASSLAGLADGKDTQYF. The CDR3 DNA follows: TGTGCCAGCAGCTTGGCGGGACTAGCGGATGGGAAAGATACGCAGTATTTT.